This TCR beta chain was recovered during a study of shared clonotypes between healthy human individuals (dated by TCRdb to 2020 to 2021). Broadly, across the study: A couple of women and three men aged 18 to 49 years were included in the cohort. Per donor, three plates each were used for CD4 naive and CD4 memory, two for CD8 naive, and one for CD8 memory. To estimate repertoire size and how much clonotype sharing occurs between individuals, the study deeply sequenced the blood TCR repertoires of five healthy adults. Libraries were prepared and TCR repertoires were sequenced by different laboratories using diverse techniques, in order to increase sequencing depth and limit assay-specific biases. Between about 0.8 and 9 billion PBMCs per donor were obtained by leukapheresis. The full study reports these points: About 5% of naive CD4, 3.5% of naive CD8, approximately 2.2% of memory CD4, and around 0.4% of memory CD8 clonotypes were shared across several donors. Pairwise subsampling indicated that sequencing depth was expected to affect the degree of clonotype sharing among donors. Estimated clonotype richness was generally larger for naive than for memory subsets. Because the study included only a small number of donors, the genetic and exposure-history diversity represented was limited. Sampling was restricted to blood, and TCR repertoires in tissues likely differ from the TCR repertoires found in blood. Compared with non-shared clonotypes, clonotypes shared by all four sorted-subset donors had higher generation probabilities. Rarefaction of sorted-subset datasets indicated incomplete sequencing despite the large sequencing depth.

A word on this clone: Its antigen is currently not known. The sample holds no much larger clone one base away, and base qualities are not on file.

Reading from cysteine to phenylalanine, the CDR3 counts 16 amino acids. The CDR3 DNA has 48 bases and is translated from base 1. After removal of 2 bases from V and 11 bases from J, the junction retains 14 bases not matched to a gene. The germline V gene supplies CDR1 SNHLY and CDR2 FYNNEI. TCR CDR3 regions were amplified from genomic DNA by multiplex PCR using the deep immunoSEQ assay. Extracted genomic DNA from each cell subset was spread evenly across all wells of several immunoSEQ 96-well plates, with each plate serving as a replicate. For sorted subsets, about 210 ng of genomic DNA, equivalent to around 29,000 T cell genomes, went into each replicate PCR. The purified libraries were quantified using a Qubit 3.0 fluorometer, sized with a Bioanalyzer 2100, and then quantified again using the KAPA Library Quantification kit. Every immunoSEQ 96-well plate was sequenced on a separate single-read 150-cycle Illumina NextSeq 550 flow cell. The study's own analysis went as follows. The immunoSEQ output contained only junctional sequences without quality scores, so filtering could not match that applied to full-length reads. To assign V/J genes and CDR3, sequences were annotated against IMGT germline references using PyIR, a Python wrapper for IgBLAST v1.9. Reads with weak V/J assignments (E-value above 1e-6), missing CDR3, stop codons, out-of-frame junctions, or ambiguous translated residues were removed. V3J clonotypes were defined as sequences sharing an identical inferred V gene, J gene, and CDR3 amino acid sequence. Percentage overlap between repertoires was computed as shared unique clonotypes divided by the size of the smaller repertoire. Three approaches were used to assess repertoire richness: RTK rarefaction, the Chao1 estimator, and Recon v2.1 estimates of unobserved clonotypes. Generation probabilities were computed with OLGA for all TCRbeta clonotypes obtained by the gDNA method from several donors. Here the immuneACCESS table is served through TCRdb, limited to in-frame sequences with V and J called. Missing clones are a known gap in these copies; in checked studies unresolved V genes cover under half, and the rest lacks a known reason. The DNA was the basis for D and trimming; V, J and clone size are from that table. The sample table contains about 600,000 clones; only one count was recorded for more than 95% of them. Approximately 0.057% of the sample is held by the ten biggest clonotypes.

The donors were healthy, HIV-negative adults with no recently reported acute infections or vaccinations. Only Caucasian adults living in Nashville, Tennessee, USA were represented among the donors. Magnetic negative selection was used to enrich CD4+ T cells, after which naive cells were positively selected on CD45RA and the negative fraction became the memory subset. After blood collection by leukapheresis, PBMCs were isolated using Ficoll-Histopaque density gradient centrifugation and then cryopreserved in the vapor phase of liquid nitrogen. Analytical flow cytometry was used to check the purity and quantity of every magnetically sorted T cell population. From each sorted fraction, genomic DNA was isolated and quantified by UV absorbance on a Nanodrop 2000c.

The chain joins TRBV2 to TRBJ2-5, with TRBD2 identical over 10 junction bases. The material sequenced was naive CD4+ T cells sorted from blood. The cell subset or site label on this specimen signifies: CD45RA+ positively selected. The source of this sequence is a woman aged 25 to 39 in good health. The DNA sequence is given as TGTGCCAGCAGTGAATATTTAGCGGGGGGTGGGCAGGGTCAGTACTTC. It translates to CASSEYLAGGGQGQYF.